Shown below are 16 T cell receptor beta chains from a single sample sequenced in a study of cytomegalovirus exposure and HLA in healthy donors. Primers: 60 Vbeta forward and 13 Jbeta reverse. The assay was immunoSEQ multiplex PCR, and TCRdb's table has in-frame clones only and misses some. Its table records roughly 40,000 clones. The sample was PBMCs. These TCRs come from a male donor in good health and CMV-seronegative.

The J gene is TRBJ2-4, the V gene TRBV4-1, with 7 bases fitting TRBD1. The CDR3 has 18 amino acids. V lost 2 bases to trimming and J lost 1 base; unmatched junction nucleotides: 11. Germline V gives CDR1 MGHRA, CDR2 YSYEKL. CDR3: CASSQIPQTGSAKNIQYF. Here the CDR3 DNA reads TGCGCCAGCAGCCAAATCCCACAGACAGGGTCGGCCAAAAACATTCAGTACTTC.

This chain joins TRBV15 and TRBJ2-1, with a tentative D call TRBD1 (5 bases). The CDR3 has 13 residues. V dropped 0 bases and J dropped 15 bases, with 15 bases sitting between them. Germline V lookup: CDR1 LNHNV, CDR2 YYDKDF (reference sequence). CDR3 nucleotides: TGTGCCACCAGCAGAGATCAGGGTGCGTTGCGGTTCTTC. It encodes CATSRDQGALRFF.

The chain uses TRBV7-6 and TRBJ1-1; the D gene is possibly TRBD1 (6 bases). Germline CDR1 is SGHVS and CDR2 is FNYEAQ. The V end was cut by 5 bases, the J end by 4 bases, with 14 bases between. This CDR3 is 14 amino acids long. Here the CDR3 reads CASSRGTLSTEAFF. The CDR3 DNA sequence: TGTGCCAGCAGCCGTGGGACATTGAGCACTGAAGCTTTCTTT.

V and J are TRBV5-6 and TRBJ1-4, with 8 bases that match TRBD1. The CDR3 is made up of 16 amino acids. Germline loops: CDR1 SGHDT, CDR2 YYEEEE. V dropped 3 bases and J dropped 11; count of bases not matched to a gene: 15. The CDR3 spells CASSWTTGTGRGKLFF. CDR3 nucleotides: TGTGCCAGCAGCTGGACCACCGGGACAGGCCGAGGGAAACTGTTTTTT.

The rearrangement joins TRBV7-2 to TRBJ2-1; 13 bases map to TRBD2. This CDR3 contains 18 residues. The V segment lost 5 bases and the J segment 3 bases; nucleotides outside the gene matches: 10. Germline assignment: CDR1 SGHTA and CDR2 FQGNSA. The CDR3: CASSRRTSGRFDYNEQFF. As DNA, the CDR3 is TGTGCCAGCAGCCGAAGGACTAGCGGGAGATTTGACTACAATGAGCAGTTCTTC.

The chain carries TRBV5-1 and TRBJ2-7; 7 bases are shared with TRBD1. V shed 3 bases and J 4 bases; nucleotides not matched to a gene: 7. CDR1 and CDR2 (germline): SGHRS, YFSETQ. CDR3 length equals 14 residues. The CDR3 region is CASSSTGMEYEQYF. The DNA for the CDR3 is TGCGCCAGCAGCTCGACAGGGATGGAATACGAGCAGTACTTC.

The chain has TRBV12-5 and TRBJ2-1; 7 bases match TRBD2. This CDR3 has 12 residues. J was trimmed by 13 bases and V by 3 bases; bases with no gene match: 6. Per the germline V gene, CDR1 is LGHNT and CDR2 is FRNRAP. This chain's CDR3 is CASGLGRESQFF. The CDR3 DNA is TGTGCTAGTGGTTTAGGGCGGGAGTCCCAGTTCTTC.

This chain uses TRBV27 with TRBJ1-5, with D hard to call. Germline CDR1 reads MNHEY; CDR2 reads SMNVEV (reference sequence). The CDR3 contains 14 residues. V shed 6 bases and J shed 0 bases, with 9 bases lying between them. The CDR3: CASSLASSNQPQHF. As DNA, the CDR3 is TGTGCCAGCAGCCTGGCAAGTAGCAATCAGCCCCAGCATTTT.

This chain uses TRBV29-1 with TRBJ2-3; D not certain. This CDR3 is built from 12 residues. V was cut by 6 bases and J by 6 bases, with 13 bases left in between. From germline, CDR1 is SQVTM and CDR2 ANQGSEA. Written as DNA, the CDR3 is TGCAGCGTGACATCGGCTTGGGATACGCAGTATTTT. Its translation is CSVTSAWDTQYF.

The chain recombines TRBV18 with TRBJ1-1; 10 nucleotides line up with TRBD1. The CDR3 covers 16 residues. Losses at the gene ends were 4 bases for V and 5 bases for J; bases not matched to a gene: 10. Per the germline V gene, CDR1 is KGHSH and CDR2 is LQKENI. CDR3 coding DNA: TGTGCCAGCTCACGGGACAGGGGCCTCTCGGGGACTGAAGCTTTCTTT. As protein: CASSRDRGLSGTEAFF.

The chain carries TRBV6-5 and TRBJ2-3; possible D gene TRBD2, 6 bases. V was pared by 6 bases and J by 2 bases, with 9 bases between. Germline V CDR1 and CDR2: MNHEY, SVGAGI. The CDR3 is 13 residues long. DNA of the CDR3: TGTGCCAGCAGGAGGGACTTCACAGATACGCAGTATTTT. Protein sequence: CASRRDFTDTQYF.

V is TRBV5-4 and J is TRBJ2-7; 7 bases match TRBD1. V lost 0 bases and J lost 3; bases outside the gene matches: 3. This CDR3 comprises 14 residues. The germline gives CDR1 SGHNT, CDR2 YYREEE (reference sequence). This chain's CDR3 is CASSLEAGGYEQYF. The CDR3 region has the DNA TGTGCCAGCAGCTTGGAGGCAGGGGGCTACGAGCAGTACTTC. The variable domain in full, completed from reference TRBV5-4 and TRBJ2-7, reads ETGVTQSPTHLIKTRGQQVTLRCSSQSGHNTVSWYQQALGQGPQFIFQYYREEENGRGNFPPRFSGLQFPNYSSELNVNALELDDSALYLCASSLEAGGYEQYFGPGTRLTVT.

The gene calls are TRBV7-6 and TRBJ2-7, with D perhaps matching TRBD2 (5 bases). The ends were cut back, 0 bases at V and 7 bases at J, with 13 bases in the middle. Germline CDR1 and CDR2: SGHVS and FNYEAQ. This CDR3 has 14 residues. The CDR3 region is CASSLAGSGVEQYF. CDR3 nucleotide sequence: TGTGCCAGCAGCTTAGCGGGGAGTGGCGTGGAGCAGTACTTC.

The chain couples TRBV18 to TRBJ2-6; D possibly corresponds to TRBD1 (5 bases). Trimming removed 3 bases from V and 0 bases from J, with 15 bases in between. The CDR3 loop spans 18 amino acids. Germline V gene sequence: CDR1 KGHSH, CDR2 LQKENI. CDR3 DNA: TGTGCCAGCTCACCTAGGGGCTTGGGGCGCTCTGGGGCCAACGTCCTGACTTTC. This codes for CASSPRGLGRSGANVLTF.

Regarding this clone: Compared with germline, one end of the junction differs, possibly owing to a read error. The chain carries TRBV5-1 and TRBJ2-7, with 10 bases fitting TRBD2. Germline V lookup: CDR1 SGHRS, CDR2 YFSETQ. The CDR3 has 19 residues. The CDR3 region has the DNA TGCGCCAGCAACTTGGGTCGCCCGCCCCTAGCGGGAGCCACCTACGAGCAGTACTTC. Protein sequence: CASNLGRPPLAGATYEQYF.

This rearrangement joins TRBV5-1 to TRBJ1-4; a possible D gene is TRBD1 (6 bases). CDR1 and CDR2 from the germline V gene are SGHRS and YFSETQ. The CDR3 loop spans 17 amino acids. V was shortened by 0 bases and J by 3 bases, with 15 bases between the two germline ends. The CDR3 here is CASSLGPTGRANEKLFF. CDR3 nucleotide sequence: TGCGCCAGCAGCTTGGGGCCAACAGGGAGGGCTAATGAAAAACTGTTTTTT.